A single sample is the source of the 23 T cell receptor beta chains below, sequenced in a study of cytomegalovirus exposure and HLA in healthy donors. PCR employed 60 Vbeta and 13 Jbeta primers. Sequencing was performed with immunoSEQ multiplex PCR; in TCRdb, only in-frame clones are kept and a portion is missing. The repertoire holds more than 150,000 clones, approximately 82% seen once, with about 7.6% in the top ten. Specimen: PBMCs. These receptors all come from a woman between 40 and 55 years old in good health and CMV-seropositive.

This clone has only one observation. V is TRBV28 and J is TRBJ2-6; weak D call: TRBD1 (6 bases). Trimming removed 6 bases at V and 1 base at J, with 10 bases between. The CDR3 is made up of 15 amino acids. CDR1 is MDHEN and CDR2 is SYDVKM in the germline V gene. The DNA for the CDR3 is TGTGCCAGCAGCTTAACAGGGTCTGGGGCCAACGTCCTGACTTTC. Translation: CASSLTGSGANVLTF.

V and J are TRBV5-6 and TRBJ2-3; tentatively, D is TRBD1 (5 bases). The V gene lost 2 bases and the J gene lost 3 bases, with 7 bases spanning the gap. Germline CDR1 and CDR2: SGHDT and YYEEEE. The CDR3 sequence is 13 residues long. CDR3 region: CASSLGQTDTQYF. DNA for the CDR3: TGTGCCAGCAGCTTAGGACAAACAGATACGCAGTATTTT.

The chain employs TRBV5-1 and TRBJ1-5; tentatively, D is TRBD1 (5 bases). The CDR3 has 17 amino acids. Germline V gene lookup returns CDR1 SGHRS and CDR2 YFSETQ. Trimming took off 7 bases at V and 2 bases at J, with 22 bases between the two ends. CDR3 sequence: CASGPGHTDYGNQPQHF. The CDR3 region has the DNA TGCGCCAGCGGCCCCGGACATACCGATTATGGCAATCAGCCCCAGCATTTT. Full variable domain (missing parts from reference TRBV5-1 and TRBJ1-5): KAGVTQTPRYLIKTRGQQVTLSCSPISGHRSVSWYQQTPGQGLQFLFEYFSETQRNKGNFPGRFSGRQFSNSRSEMNVSTLELGDSALYLCASGPGHTDYGNQPQHFGDGTRLSIL.

This chain joins TRBV28 and TRBJ2-7, with TRBD1 matching 10 bases. The germline V gene has CDR1 MDHEN and CDR2 SYDVKM. This CDR3 contains 15 residues. The V gene end was trimmed by 6 bases and the J gene end by 1 base; junction bases not matched to a gene: 6. CDR3 sequence (DNA): TGTGCCAGCAGAAGGGGACAGGGGCCATCCTACGAGCAGTACTTC. Its protein is CASRRGQGPSYEQYF. Full variable domain (missing parts from reference TRBV28 and TRBJ2-7): DVKVTQSSRYLVKRTGEKVFLECVQDMDHENMFWYRQDPGLGLRLIYFSYDVKMKEKGDIPEGYSVSREKKERFSLILESASTNQTSMYLCASRRGQGPSYEQYFGPGTRLTVT.

This chain links TRBV5-8 with TRBJ2-1, with a weak D call TRBD1 (7 bases). V was cut by 4 bases and J by 5 bases, with 19 bases left in between. The CDR3 is made up of 16 amino acids. CDR1 is SGHTS, CDR2 YDEGEE, per germline. CDR3 in DNA: TGTGCCAGCAGCATCCGGTCAGGGGGGCATCACAATGAGCAGTTCTTC. It is translated as CASSIRSGGHHNEQFF.

V usage is TRBV4-3 and J usage is TRBJ1-2; tentative D call: TRBD1 (5 bases). Trimming pared 2 bases from V and 4 bases from J, leaving 11 bases between. The CDR3 covers 14 residues. CDR1 and CDR2 from the germline V gene are LGHNA and YSLEER. CDR3 region: CASSQQGGSYGYTF. The CDR3 DNA reads as TGCGCCAGCAGCCAACAGGGCGGGAGCTATGGCTACACCTTC.

This chain links TRBV18 with TRBJ2-7, with a weak D call TRBD1 (5 bases). Looked up from germline, CDR1 is KGHSH and CDR2 is LQKENI. The length of the CDR3 is 14 residues. The V gene lost 3 bases and the J gene lost 1 base, with 10 bases spanning the gap. The CDR3 here is CASSPFGASYEQYF. Written as DNA, the CDR3 is TGTGCCAGCTCACCGTTTGGGGCTTCCTACGAGCAGTACTTC.

There are a few counts of this clone. The V gene is TRBV7-9, the J gene TRBJ2-7; a possible D gene is TRBD2 (6 bases). Per the germline V gene, CDR1 is SEHNR and CDR2 is FQNEAQ (reference sequence). This CDR3 is 14 amino acids long. The germline V and J ends were trimmed by 3 bases and 0 bases, with 9 bases remaining between them. CDR3 residues: CASSFGRGSYEQYF. In nucleotides, the CDR3 is TGTGCCAGCAGCTTTGGGCGGGGCTCCTACGAGCAGTACTTC.

This clone was detected once. The chain couples TRBV7-8 to TRBJ1-2, with 9 bases matching TRBD1. CDR1 and CDR2 (germline): SGHVS, FQNEAQ. J was trimmed by 2 bases and V by 5 bases; bases with no gene match: 9. The CDR3 is 16 residues long. The CDR3 sequence is CASSPGQGRSNYGYTF. The CDR3 region has the DNA TGTGCCAGCAGCCCCGGACAGGGGCGGAGCAACTATGGCTACACCTTC.

This clone was observed a single time. The V and J genes are TRBV6-1 and TRBJ2-5; D unresolved. Between the trimmed V and J ends, which lost 6 bases and 2 bases, there was a span of 10 bases. The CDR3 covers 13 residues. CDR1 and CDR2 from the germline V gene are MNHNS and SASEGT. The CDR3 nucleotides read TGTGCCAGCAGGAGGCAGCAACAAGAGACCCAGTACTTC. Its protein is CASRRQQQETQYF.

This rearrangement joins TRBV12-5 to TRBJ2-7, with 9 positions matching TRBD2. The CDR3 runs to 16 residues. The trim removed 2 bases at V and 1 base at J, leaving 6 bases unmatched. From germline, CDR1 is LGHNT and CDR2 FRNRAP. The CDR3 DNA is TGTGCTAGTGGTTTGACTCGACTAGCGGCTTCCTACGAGCAGTACTTC. Its translation: CASGLTRLAASYEQYF.

The chain uses TRBV15 and TRBJ2-5; 7 bases align to TRBD2. The CDR3 is made up of 15 amino acids. V lost 5 bases and J lost 8; bases outside the gene matches: 14. CDR1 and CDR2 from the germline V gene are LNHNV and YYDKDF (reference sequence). The CDR3 DNA follows: TGTGCCACCAGCGCTCCGGGACTACAGGAGTTAACCCAGTACTTC. Its translation: CATSAPGLQELTQYF. Drawing the rest from reference TRBV15 and TRBJ2-5, the complete variable domain is DAMVIQNPRYQVTQFGKPVTLSCSQTLNHNVMYWYQQKSSQAPKLLFHYYDKDFNNEADTPDNFQSRRPNTSFCFLDIRSPGLGDTAMYLCATSAPGLQELTQYFGPGTRLLVL.

This chain joins TRBV27 and TRBJ2-7; 8 bases are a match to TRBD2. There are 20 residues in the CDR3. CDR1 is MNHEY, CDR2 SMNVEV, per germline (reference sequence). J lost 4 bases, V lost 6 bases, and 26 bases had no gene match. The CDR3 sequence: CASRRATGTRSGATSYEQYF. The CDR3 coding sequence is TGTGCCAGCAGACGGGCTACCGGGACTAGATCCGGAGCGACGAGTTACGAGCAGTACTTC.

The V call is TRBV28, the J call TRBJ1-2; D not certain. The V end lost 1 base, the J end lost 6 bases, and 3 bases lay between the germline ends. This CDR3 spans 11 amino acids. CDR1 MDHEN and CDR2 SYDVKM come from the germline V gene. CDR3: CASSLSDGYTF. Written as DNA, the CDR3 is TGTGCCAGCAGTTTATCTGATGGCTACACCTTC.

This chain links TRBV4-1 with TRBJ2-1; 10 bases are a match to TRBD1. Germline CDR1 and CDR2: MGHRA and YSYEKL. This CDR3 region has 14 residues. The V and J ends lost 6 bases and 8 bases, in that order; junction bases with no gene match: 7. The CDR3 sequence: CASRRGQGEDEQFF. CDR3 nucleotides: TGCGCCAGCAGGAGAGGACAGGGGGAGGATGAGCAGTTCTTC.

V is TRBV9 and J is TRBJ2-2; D might be TRBD2 (7 bases). The ends were cut back, 0 bases at V and 3 bases at J, with 12 bases in the middle. The CDR3 has 16 residues. CDR1 and CDR2 from the germline V gene are SGDLS and YYNGEE. The CDR3 DNA reads TGTGCCAGCAGCGTAGGGGGGGGCTTCTACACCGGGGAGCTGTTTTTT. It is translated as CASSVGGGFYTGELFF.

This clone was picked up a small number of times. CDR3 nucleotide sequence: TGTGCCAGCAGCTTAGAAAGTACAGGGGGCGTGAAGACCCAGTACTTC. Its translation is CASSLESTGGVKTQYF. The gene calls are TRBV7-9 and TRBJ2-5; 9 nucleotides agree with TRBD1. CDR1 and CDR2 (germline): SEHNR, FQNEAQ (reference sequence). V gave up 1 base and J gave up 6 bases; unmatched junction bases: 9. The CDR3 length is 16 residues. Full variable domain (remainder filled in from reference TRBV7-9 and TRBJ2-5): DTGVSQNPRHKITKRGQNVTFRCDPISEHNRLYWYRQTLGQGPEFLTYFQNEAQLEKSRLLSDRFSAERPKGSFSTLEIQRTEQGDSAMYLCASSLESTGGVKTQYFGPGTRLLVL.

This chain joins TRBV19 and TRBJ2-1; weak D call: TRBD2 (6 bases). The CDR3 is 15 amino acids. Germline V lookup: CDR1 LNHDA, CDR2 SQIVND (reference sequence). V was pared by 7 bases and J by 3 bases, with 16 bases between. This CDR3 reads CASTPDGSGYNEQFF. The CDR3 DNA reads as TGTGCCAGTACCCCCGATGGTAGCGGCTACAATGAGCAGTTCTTC.

This clone came up a few times. The rearrangement links TRBV14 to TRBJ1-1; no clear D gene. This CDR3 is 14 amino acids long. Germline V CDR1 and CDR2: SGHDN, FVKESK. V was pared by 3 bases and J by 3 bases, with 11 bases between. This chain's CDR3 is CASSHRGSYTEAFF. The CDR3 coding sequence is TGTGCCAGCAGCCATAGAGGGTCGTACACTGAAGCTTTCTTT. The full variable domain, rest sourced from reference TRBV14 and TRBJ1-1, is EAGVTQFPSHSVIEKGQTVTLRCDPISGHDNLYWYRRVMGKEIKFLLHFVKESKQDESGMPNNRFLAERTGGTYSTLKVQPAELEDSGVYFCASSHRGSYTEAFFGQGTRLTVV.

The chain recombines TRBV27 with TRBJ1-2, with unresolved D. The CDR3 spans 17 residues. The V end was cut by 4 bases, the J end by 2 bases, with 20 bases between. Germline-derived CDR1 and CDR2 are MNHEY and SMNVEV (reference sequence). This CDR3 is CASSSGYGDWGNYGYTF. CDR3 sequence (DNA): TGTGCCAGCAGTTCGGGGTATGGAGATTGGGGAAACTATGGCTACACCTTC.

The CDR3 here is CASSIREGQNQPQHF. DNA of the CDR3: TGTGCCAGTAGTATAAGGGAGGGTCAAAATCAGCCCCAGCATTTT. The chain combines TRBV19 with TRBJ1-5; no clear D. This CDR3 has 15 residues. Trimming pared 2 bases from V and 4 bases from J, leaving 12 bases between. CDR1 is LNHDA, CDR2 SQIVND, per germline (reference sequence).

In this sample, this clone turned up a few times. The genes are TRBV6-5 and TRBJ1-3; 7 nucleotides align to TRBD1. The trim removed 0 bases at V and 3 bases at J, leaving 5 bases unmatched. Germline V CDR1 and CDR2: MNHEY, SVGAGI. This CDR3 region has 16 residues. CDR3 bases: TGTGCCAGCAGTTACTCGGGACAGTACGGTGGAAACACCATATATTTT. Translation gives CASSYSGQYGGNTIYF.

The CDR3 DNA sequence: TGTGCCAGCAGTTTATCAGGGGGTGACTATGGCTACACCTTC. Its translation is CASSLSGGDYGYTF. The V call is TRBV28, the J call TRBJ1-2, with 7 bases aligning to TRBD1. The V gene's germline CDR1 is MDHEN and CDR2 SYDVKM. After removal of 1 base from V and 3 bases from J, the junction contained 2 bases not matched to a gene. The CDR3 length is 14 residues.